The present TCR beta chain was sequenced within a study of T cell responses to AZD1222 COVID-19 vaccine. Points from the study as a whole: Among the donors, most were white British and more were female, and clonal diversity was possibly underestimated. The span of vaccine-associated CD4 TCRs extended across spike, with dominance at 160-218 and 743-854. Receipt of two AZD1222 doses was followed by a rise in Spike-specific TCR breadth and depth.

Worth noting for this clone: Its antigen remains unknown.

Here immunoSEQ multiplex PCR was the method, and the copy in TCRdb shows in-frame clones only, minus some. The sample includes under 200,000 clones, around 87% of them seen just once. The germline CDR1 and CDR2 sequences are SEHNR and FQNEAQ (reference sequence). The CDR3 is 11 amino acids. V was shortened by 8 bases and J by 8 bases, with 10 bases between the two germline ends. The sample here was peripheral blood, taken 28 days after the second AZD1222 dose. This rearrangement joins TRBV7-9 to TRBJ2-1, with D unclear. This clonotype was obtained from an adult who received the AZD1222 COVID-19 vaccine. The CDR3 nucleotides read TGTGCCAGCCAGATTGCGGATGAGCAGTTCTTC. Its translation: CASQIADEQFF.